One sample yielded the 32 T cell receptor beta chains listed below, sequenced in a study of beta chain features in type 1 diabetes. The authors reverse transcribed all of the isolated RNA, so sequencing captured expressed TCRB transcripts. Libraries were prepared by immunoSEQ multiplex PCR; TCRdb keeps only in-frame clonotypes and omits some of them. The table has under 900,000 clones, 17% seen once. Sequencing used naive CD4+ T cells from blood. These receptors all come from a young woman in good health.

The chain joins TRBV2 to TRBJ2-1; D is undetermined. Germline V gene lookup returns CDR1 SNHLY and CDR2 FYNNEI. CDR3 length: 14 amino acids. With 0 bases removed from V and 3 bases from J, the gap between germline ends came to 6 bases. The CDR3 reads CASSEAHFYNEQFF. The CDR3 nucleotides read TGTGCCAGCAGTGAAGCGCACTTCTACAATGAGCAGTTCTTC. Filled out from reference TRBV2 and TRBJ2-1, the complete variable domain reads EPEVTQTPSHQVTQMGQEVILRCVPISNHLYFYWYRQILGQKVEFLVSFYNNEISEKSEIFDDQFSVERPDGSNFTLKIRSTKLEDSAMYFCASSEAHFYNEQFFGPGTRLTVL.

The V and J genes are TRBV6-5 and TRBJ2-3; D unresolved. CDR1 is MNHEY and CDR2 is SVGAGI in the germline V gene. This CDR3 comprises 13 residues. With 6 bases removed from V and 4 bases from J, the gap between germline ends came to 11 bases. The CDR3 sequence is CASSSGVSDTQYF. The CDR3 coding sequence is TGTGCCAGCAGCTCAGGAGTTTCAGATACGCAGTATTTT.

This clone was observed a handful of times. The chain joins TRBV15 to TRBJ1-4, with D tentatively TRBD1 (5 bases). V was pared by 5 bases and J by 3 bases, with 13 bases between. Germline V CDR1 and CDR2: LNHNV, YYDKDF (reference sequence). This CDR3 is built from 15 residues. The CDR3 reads CATSPSGVANEKLFF. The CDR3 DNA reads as TGTGCCACCAGCCCTTCGGGGGTAGCTAATGAAAAACTGTTTTTT.

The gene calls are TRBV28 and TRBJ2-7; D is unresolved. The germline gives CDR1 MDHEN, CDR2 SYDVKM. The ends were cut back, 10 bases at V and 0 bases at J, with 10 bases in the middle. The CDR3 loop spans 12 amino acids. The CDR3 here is CATQWSSYEQYF. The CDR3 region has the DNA TGTGCCACCCAGTGGAGCTCCTACGAGCAGTACTTC.

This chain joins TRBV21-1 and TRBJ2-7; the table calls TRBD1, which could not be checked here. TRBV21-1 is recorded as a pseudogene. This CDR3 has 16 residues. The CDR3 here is CASSKVRGQISYEQYF. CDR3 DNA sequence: TGTGCCAGCAGCAAAGTTCGAGGACAGATCTCCTACGAGCAGTACTTC.

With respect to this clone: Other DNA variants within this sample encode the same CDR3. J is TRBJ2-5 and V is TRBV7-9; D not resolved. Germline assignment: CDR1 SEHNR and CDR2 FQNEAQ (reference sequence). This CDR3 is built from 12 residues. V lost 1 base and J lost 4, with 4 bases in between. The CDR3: CASSLVRETQYF. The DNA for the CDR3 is TGTGCCAGCAGCTTAGTACGAGAGACCCAGTACTTC.

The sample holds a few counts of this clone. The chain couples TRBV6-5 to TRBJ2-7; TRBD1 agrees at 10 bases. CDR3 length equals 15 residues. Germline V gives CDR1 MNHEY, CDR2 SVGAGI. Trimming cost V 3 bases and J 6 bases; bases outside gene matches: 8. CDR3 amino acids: CASSYHRDRGGEQYF. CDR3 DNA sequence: TGTGCCAGCAGTTATCACCGGGACAGGGGCGGCGAGCAGTACTTC.

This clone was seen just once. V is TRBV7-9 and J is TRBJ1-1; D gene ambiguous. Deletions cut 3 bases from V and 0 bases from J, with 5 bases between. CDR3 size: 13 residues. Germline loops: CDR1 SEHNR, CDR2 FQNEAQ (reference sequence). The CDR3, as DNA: TGTGCCAGCAGCTTCATAATGAACACTGAAGCTTTCTTT. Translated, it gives CASSFIMNTEAFF. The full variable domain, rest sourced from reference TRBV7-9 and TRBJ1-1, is DTGVSQNPRHKITKRGQNVTFRCDPISEHNRLYWYRQTLGQGPEFLTYFQNEAQLEKSRLLSDRFSAERPKGSFSTLEIQRTEQGDSAMYLCASSFIMNTEAFFGQGTRLTVV.

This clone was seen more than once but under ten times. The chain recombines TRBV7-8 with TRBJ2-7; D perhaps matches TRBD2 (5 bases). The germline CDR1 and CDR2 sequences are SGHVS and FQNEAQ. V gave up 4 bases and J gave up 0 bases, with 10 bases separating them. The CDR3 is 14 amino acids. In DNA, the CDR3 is TGTGCCAGCAGCTCAGGACTTCGCTCCTACGAGCAGTACTTC. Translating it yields CASSSGLRSYEQYF.

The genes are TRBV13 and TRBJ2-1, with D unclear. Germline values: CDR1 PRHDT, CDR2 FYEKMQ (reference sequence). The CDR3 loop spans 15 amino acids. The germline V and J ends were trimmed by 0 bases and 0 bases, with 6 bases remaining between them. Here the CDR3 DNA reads TGTGCCAGCAGCTTAGGGACTGGCTCCTACAATGAGCAGTTCTTC. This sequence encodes CASSLGTGSYNEQFF.

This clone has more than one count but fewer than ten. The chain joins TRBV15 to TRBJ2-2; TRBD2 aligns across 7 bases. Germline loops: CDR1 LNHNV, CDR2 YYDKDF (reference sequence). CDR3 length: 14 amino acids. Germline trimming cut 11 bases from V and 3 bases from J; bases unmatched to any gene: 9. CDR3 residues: CAHARLADTGELFF. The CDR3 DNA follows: TGTGCCCACGCAAGGCTAGCGGACACCGGGGAGCTGTTTTTT.

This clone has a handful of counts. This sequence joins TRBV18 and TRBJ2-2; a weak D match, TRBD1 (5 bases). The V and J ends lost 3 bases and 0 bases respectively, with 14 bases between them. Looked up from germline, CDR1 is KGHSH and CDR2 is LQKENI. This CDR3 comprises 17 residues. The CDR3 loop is CASSPVQGLSNTGELFF. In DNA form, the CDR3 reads TGTGCCAGCTCACCTGTTCAGGGCCTTTCGAACACCGGGGAGCTGTTTTTT. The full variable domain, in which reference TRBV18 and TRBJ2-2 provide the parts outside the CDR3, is NAGVMQNPRHLVRRRGQEARLRCSPMKGHSHVYWYRQLPEEGLKFMVYLQKENIIDESGMPKERFSAEFPKEGPSILRIQQVVRGDSAAYFCASSPVQGLSNTGELFFGEGSRLTVL.

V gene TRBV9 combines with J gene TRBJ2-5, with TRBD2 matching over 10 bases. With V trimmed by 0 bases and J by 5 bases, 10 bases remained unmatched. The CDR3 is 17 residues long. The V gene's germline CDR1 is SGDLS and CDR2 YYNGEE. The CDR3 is CASSVGGAGGPGETQYF. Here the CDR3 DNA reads TGTGCCAGCAGCGTAGGGGGAGCGGGAGGGCCCGGGGAGACCCAGTACTTC.

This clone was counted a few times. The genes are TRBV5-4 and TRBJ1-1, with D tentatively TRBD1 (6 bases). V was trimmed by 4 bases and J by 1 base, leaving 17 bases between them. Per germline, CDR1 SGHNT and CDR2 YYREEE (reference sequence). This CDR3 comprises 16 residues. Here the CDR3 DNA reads TGTGCCAGCAGCGCGCGGGTGTCCAGGGGGAACACTGAAGCTTTCTTT. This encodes CASSARVSRGNTEAFF.

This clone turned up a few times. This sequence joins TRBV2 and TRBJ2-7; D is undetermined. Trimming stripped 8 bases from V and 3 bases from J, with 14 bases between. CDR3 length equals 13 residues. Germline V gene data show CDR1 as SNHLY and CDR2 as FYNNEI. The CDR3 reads CASWRAESYEQYF. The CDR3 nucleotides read TGTGCCAGCTGGCGCGCGGAGAGCTACGAGCAGTACTTC.

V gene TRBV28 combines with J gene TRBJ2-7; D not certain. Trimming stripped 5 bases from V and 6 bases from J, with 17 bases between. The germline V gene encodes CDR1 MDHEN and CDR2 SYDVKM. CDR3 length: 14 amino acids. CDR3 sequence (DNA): TGTGCCAGCAGTACCCCGGCTAGTCTGCGCGAGCAGTACTTC. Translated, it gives CASSTPASLREQYF.

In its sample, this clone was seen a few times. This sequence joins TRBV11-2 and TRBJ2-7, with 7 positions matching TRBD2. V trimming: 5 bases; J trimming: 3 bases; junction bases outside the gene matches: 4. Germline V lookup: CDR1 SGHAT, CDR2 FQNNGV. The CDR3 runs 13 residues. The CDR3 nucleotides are TGTGCCAGCAGCCCTACTAGCGTCTACGAGCAGTACTTC. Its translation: CASSPTSVYEQYF.

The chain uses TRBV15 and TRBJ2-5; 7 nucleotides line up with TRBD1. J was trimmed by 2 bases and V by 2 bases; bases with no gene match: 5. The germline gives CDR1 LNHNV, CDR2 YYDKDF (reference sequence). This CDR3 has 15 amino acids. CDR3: CATSRPGTAQETQYF. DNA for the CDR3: TGTGCCACCAGCAGACCCGGGACAGCACAAGAGACCCAGTACTTC.

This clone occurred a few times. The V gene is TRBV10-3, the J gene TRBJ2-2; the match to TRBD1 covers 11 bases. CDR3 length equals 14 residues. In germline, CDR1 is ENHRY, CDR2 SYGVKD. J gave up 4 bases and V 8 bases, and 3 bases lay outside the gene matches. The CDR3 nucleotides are TGTGCCATCTCGGGACAGGGGGTCACCGGGGAGCTGTTTTTT. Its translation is CAISGQGVTGELFF.

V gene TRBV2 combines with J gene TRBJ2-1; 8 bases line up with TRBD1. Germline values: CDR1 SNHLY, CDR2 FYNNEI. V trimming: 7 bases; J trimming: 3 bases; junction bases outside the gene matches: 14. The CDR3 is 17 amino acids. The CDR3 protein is CASTPERAGGGYNEQFF. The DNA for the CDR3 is TGTGCCAGCACCCCTGAGCGGGCAGGGGGCGGCTACAATGAGCAGTTCTTC.

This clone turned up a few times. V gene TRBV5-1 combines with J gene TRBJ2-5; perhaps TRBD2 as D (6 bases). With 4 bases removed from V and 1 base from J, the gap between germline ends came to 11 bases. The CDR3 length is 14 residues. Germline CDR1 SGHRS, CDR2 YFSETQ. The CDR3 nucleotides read TGCGCCAGCAGCCAGGGACTGACCCAAGAGACCCAGTACTTC. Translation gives CASSQGLTQETQYF. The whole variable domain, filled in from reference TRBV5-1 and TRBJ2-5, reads KAGVTQTPRYLIKTRGQQVTLSCSPISGHRSVSWYQQTPGQGLQFLFEYFSETQRNKGNFPGRFSGRQFSNSRSEMNVSTLELGDSALYLCASSQGLTQETQYFGPGTRLLVL.

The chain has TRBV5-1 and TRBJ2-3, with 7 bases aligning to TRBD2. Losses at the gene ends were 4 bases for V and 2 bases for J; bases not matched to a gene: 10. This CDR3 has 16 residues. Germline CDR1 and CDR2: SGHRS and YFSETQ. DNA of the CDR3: TGCGCCAGCAGCCTCGGGGCTAGCGGAGTCACAGATACGCAGTATTTT. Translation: CASSLGASGVTDTQYF.

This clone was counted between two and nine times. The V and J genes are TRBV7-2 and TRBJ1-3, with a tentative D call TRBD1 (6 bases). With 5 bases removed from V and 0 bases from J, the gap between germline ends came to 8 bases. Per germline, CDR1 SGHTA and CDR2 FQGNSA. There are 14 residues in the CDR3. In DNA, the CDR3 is TGTGCCAGCAGCACAGGGCTCTCTGGAAACACCATATATTTT. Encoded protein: CASSTGLSGNTIYF.

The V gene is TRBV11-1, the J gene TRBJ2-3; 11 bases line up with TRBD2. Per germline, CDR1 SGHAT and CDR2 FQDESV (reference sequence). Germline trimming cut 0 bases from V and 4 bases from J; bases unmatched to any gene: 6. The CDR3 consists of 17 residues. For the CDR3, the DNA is TGTGCCAGCAGCTTAGCACCGACTAGCGGGATTGCAGATACGCAGTATTTT. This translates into CASSLAPTSGIADTQYF.

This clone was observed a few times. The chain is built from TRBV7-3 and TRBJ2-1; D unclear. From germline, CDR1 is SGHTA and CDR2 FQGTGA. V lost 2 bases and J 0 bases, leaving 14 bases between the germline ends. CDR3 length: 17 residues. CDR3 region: CASSLLPQKSSYNEQFF. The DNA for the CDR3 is TGTGCCAGCAGCTTACTTCCGCAGAAGAGCTCCTACAATGAGCAGTTCTTC.

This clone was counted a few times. CDR3 coding DNA: TGTGCCACCAGCAGAGATGTGGCAGGGCTTCAGCCCCAGCATTTT. The encoded protein is CATSRDVAGLQPQHF. The J gene is TRBJ1-5, the V gene TRBV15; perhaps TRBD1 as D (5 bases). This CDR3 is built from 15 residues. Looked up from germline, CDR1 is LNHNV and CDR2 is YYDKDF (reference sequence). V dropped 0 bases and J dropped 6 bases, with 12 bases sitting between them.

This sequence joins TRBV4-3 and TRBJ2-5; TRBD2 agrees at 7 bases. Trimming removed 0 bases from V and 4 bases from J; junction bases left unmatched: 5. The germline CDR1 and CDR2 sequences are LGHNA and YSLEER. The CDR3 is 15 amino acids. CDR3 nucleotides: TGCGCCAGCAGCCAAGAGCGGGGAGGGGTAGAGACCCAGTACTTC. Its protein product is CASSQERGGVETQYF.

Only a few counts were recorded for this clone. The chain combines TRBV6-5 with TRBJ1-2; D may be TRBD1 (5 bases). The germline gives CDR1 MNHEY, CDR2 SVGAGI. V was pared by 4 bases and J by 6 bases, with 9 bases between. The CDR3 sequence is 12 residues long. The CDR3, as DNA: TGTGCCAGCAGTTCCTTGGGGGATGGCTACACCTTC. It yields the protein CASSSLGDGYTF.

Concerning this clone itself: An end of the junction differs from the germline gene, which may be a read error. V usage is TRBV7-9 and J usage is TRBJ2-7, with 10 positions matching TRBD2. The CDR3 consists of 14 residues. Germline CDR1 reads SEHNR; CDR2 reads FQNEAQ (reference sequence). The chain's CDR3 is CASSNSGRSSEQYF. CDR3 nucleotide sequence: TGTGCCAGCAGCAATAGCGGGAGGTCCTCCGAGCAGTACTTC.

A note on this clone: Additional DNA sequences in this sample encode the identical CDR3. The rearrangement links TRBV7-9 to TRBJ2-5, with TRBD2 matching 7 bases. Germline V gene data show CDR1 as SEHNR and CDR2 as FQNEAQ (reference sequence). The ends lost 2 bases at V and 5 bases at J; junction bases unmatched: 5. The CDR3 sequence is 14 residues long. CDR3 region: CASSLMGGLETQYF. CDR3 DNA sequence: TGTGCCAGCAGCTTAATGGGGGGGTTGGAGACCCAGTACTTC.

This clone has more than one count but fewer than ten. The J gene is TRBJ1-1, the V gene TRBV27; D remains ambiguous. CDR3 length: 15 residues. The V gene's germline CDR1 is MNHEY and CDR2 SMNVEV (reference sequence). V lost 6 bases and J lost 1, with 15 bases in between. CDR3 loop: CASSPNQHPNTEAFF. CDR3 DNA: TGTGCCAGCAGCCCGAATCAACACCCGAACACTGAAGCTTTCTTT.

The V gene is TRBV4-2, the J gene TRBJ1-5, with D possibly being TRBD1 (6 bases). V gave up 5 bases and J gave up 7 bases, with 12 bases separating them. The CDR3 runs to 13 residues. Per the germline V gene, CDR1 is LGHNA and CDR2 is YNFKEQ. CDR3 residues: CASSLQGEQPQHF. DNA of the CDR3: TGTGCCAGCAGCTTACAGGGAGAACAGCCCCAGCATTTT.